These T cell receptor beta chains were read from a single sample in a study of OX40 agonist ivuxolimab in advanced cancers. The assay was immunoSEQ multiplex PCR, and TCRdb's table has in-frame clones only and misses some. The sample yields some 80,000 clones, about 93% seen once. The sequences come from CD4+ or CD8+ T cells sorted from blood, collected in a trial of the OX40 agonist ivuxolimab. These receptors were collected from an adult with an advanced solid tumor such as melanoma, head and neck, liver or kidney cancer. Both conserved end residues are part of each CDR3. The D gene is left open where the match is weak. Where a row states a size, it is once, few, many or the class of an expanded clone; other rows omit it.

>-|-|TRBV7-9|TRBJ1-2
CASSLGKGSSYGYTF
TGTGCCAGCAGCTTAGGCAAGGGGTCCTCCTATGGCTACACCTTC
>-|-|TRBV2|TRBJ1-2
CVTPRELPGYTF
TGTGTTACACCGAGAGAACTGCCTGGCTACACCTTC
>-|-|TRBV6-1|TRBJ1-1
CASSEGRNMNTEAFF
TGTGCCAGCAGTGAAGGACGGAACATGAACACTGAAGCTTTCTTT
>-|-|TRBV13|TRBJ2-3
CASSSPGTDTQYF
TGTGCCAGCAGCTCCCCCGGGACAGATACGCAGTATTTT
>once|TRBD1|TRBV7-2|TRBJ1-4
CASSRTGGTNEKLFF
TGTGCCAGCAGCCGAACAGGGGGCACTAATGAAAAACTGTTTTTT
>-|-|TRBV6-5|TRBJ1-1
CASSFTAAGAFF
TGTGCCAGCAGTTTTACAGCCGCTGGGGCTTTCTTT
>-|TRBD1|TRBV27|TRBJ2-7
CASSLQGDSYEQYF
TGTGCCAGCAGTCTCCAGGGGGACTCCTACGAGCAGTACTTC
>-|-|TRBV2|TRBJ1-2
CASSDADRSNYGYTF
TGTGCCAGCAGTGACGCGGACCGGTCCAACTATGGCTACACCTTC
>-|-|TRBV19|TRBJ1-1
CASKVTGTEAFF
TGTGCCAGTAAGGTGACAGGCACTGAAGCTTTCTTT
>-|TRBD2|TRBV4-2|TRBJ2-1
CASSPDYGLAGGSYNEQFF
TGTGCCAGCAGCCCTGACTATGGACTAGCGGGAGGGTCCTACAATGAGCAGTTCTTC
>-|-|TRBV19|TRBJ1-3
CASSISSGNTIYF
TGTGCCAGTAGTATTTCCTCTGGAAACACCATATATTTT
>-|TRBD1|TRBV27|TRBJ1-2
CASSIFRDSYGYTF
TGTGCCAGCAGTATATTCCGGGACAGCTATGGCTACACCTTC
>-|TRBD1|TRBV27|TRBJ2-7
CASGLGQGGYEQYF
TGTGCCAGCGGTCTCGGACAGGGAGGCTACGAGCAGTACTTC
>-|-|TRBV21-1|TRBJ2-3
CASSLKEGLADTDTQYF
TGTGCCAGCAGCTTGAAGGAGGGACTAGCGGACACAGATACGCAGTATTTT
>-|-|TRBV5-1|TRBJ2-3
CASSPGTPSTDTQYF
TGCGCCAGCAGCCCGGGGACGCCGAGCACAGATACGCAGTATTTT
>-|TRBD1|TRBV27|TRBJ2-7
CASSFHLTGGAYEQYF
TGTGCCAGCAGTTTCCACTTGACAGGGGGTGCCTACGAGCAGTACTTC
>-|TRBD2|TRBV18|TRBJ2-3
CASSPAGVPDTQYF
TGTGCCAGCTCACCCGCGGGAGTTCCAGATACGCAGTATTTT
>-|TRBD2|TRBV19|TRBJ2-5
CASSSGTTDRETQYF
TGTGCCAGTAGTTCCGGGACTACCGACCGAGAGACCCAGTACTTC
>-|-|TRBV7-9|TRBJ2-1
CASSPKTSYGEQFF
TGTGCCAGCAGTCCAAAAACTAGTTACGGTGAGCAGTTCTTC
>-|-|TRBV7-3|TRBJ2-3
CASSPWSTDTQYF
TGTGCCAGCAGTCCCTGGAGTACAGATACGCAGTATTTT
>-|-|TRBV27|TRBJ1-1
CASSLGGPYTEAFF
TGTGCCAGCAGTTTAGGAGGACCTTACACTGAAGCTTTCTTT
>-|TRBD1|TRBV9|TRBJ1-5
CASSPKGTGDQPQHF
TGTGCCAGCAGCCCCAAGGGGACAGGGGATCAGCCCCAGCATTTT
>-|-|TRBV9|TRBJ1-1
CASSVDGRWDTEAFF
TGTGCCAGCAGCGTAGACGGGCGGTGGGACACTGAAGCTTTCTTT
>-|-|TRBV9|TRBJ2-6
CASSVGVLGLSGANVLTF
TGTGCCAGCAGCGTGGGGGTGCTCGGATTATCAGGGGCCAACGTCCTGACTTTC
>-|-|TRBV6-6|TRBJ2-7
CASSYSPYEQYF
TGTGCCAGCAGTTACTCTCCCTACGAGCAGTACTTC
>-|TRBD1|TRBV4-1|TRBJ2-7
CASSQVETGGRDEQYF
TGCGCCAGCAGCCAAGTCGAGACAGGGGGACGGGACGAGCAGTACTTC
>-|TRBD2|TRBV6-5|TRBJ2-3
CASSAPGRDPDTQYF
TGTGCCAGCAGTGCGCCGGGGAGGGACCCTGATACGCAGTATTTT
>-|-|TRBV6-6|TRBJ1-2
CASSYSGSNYGYTF
TGTGCCAGCAGTTACTCTGGGTCCAACTATGGCTACACCTTC
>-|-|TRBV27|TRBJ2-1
CASSLYPGPQYNEQFF
TGTGCCAGCAGTTTATACCCAGGGCCGCAATACAATGAGCAGTTCTTC
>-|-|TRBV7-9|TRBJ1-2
CASSLLGRAGYTF
TGTGCCAGCAGCTTATTAGGGAGGGCCGGCTACACCTTC
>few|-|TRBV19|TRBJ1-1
CASSIGGAGMTEAFF
TGTGCCAGTAGTATCGGGGGGGCAGGGATGACTGAAGCTTTCTTT
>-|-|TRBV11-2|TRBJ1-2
CASSPRRGTDYGYTF
TGTGCCAGCAGCCCCCGCCGGGGAACCGACTATGGCTACACCTTC
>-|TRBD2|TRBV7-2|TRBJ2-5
CASSSPGLQETQYF
TGTGCCAGCAGCTCCCCGGGACTACAAGAGACCCAGTACTTC
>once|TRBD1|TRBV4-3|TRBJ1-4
CASSQGQGNEKLFF
TGCGCCAGCAGCCAGGGACAGGGAAATGAAAAACTGTTTTTT
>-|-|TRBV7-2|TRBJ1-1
CASSLAGGSEAFF
TGTGCCAGCAGCTTAGCCGGGGGAAGTGAAGCTTTCTTT
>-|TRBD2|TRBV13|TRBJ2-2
CASTKLLAGILNTGELFF
TGTGCCAGCACCAAACTCCTAGCGGGAATATTGAACACCGGGGAGCTGTTTTTT
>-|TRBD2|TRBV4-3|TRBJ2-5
CASSHEWGLAGGSETQYF
TGCGCCAGCAGCCATGAATGGGGACTAGCGGGGGGGTCAGAGACCCAGTACTTC
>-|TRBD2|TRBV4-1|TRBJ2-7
CASSIRGDYEQYF
TGCGCCAGCAGCATCCGGGGGGACTACGAGCAGTACTTC
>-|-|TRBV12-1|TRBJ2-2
CASSAPGLNPGELFF
TGTGCCAGCAGCGCCCCGGGACTCAACCCCGGGGAGCTGTTTTTT
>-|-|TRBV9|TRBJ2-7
CASSDPLESGRETYEQYF
TGTGCCAGCAGCGACCCCCTAGAGAGTGGACGGGAGACCTACGAGCAGTACTTC
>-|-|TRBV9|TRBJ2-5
CASSVDSRETQYF
TGTGCCAGCAGCGTTGATAGTAGAGAGACCCAGTACTTC
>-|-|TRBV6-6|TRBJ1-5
CASTSDRDLRGQPQHF
TGTGCCAGCACCTCTGATAGGGACCTCCGGGGGCAGCCCCAGCATTTT
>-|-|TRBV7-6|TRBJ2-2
CASSPAGTPNTGELFF
TGTGCCAGCAGCCCTGCCGGGACACCGAACACCGGGGAGCTGTTTTTT
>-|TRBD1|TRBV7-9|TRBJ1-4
CASSPRDRGPDEKLFF
TGTGCCAGCAGCCCTCGCGACAGGGGGCCGGATGAAAAACTGTTTTTT
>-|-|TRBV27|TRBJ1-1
CASSLGAKTFF
TGTGCCAGCAGTTTGGGGGCCAAAACTTTCTTT
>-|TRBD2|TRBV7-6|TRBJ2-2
CASSAPGGRTGELFF
TGTGCCAGCAGCGCCCCGGGGGGAAGAACCGGGGAGCTGTTTTTT
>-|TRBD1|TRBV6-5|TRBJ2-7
CASSYDRDSYEQYF
TGTGCCAGCAGTTACGACAGGGACTCCTACGAGCAGTACTTC
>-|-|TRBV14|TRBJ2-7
CASSQDPGVEYEQYF
TGTGCCAGCAGCCAGGATCCGGGAGTGGAGTACGAGCAGTACTTC